This TCR beta chain was found in a study of blood T cell repertoires in COVID-19. Study-wide background: Researchers got acute and convalescent COVID-19 samples from the United States, Italy and Spain.

Participants spanned ages about 18 to 90 years and resided in some 22 US areas. In assigning cohorts, the study relied on participant-reported clinical history. Sequencing used immunoSEQ multiplex PCR; TCRdb keeps in-frame clones, though not all of them. The table has some 300,000 clones, roughly 86% seen once. Germline assignment: CDR1 MNHEY and CDR2 SVGEGT. This CDR3 is built from 14 residues. V lost 2 bases, J lost 4 bases, and 11 bases lay in between. This clone was recorded once. Specimen: PBMCs or T cells enriched from blood (not recorded which). The chain carries TRBV6-2 or TRBV6-3 and TRBJ1-1, with a tentative D call TRBD1 (5 bases). This clonotype originated in a woman younger than 45 who had recovered from COVID-19. The CDR3 bases are TGTGCCAGCAGTTACGCCCGGGGGGGCACTGAAGCTTTCTTT. It specifies CASSYARGGTEAFF.